These 6 T cell receptor beta chains came from one sample sequenced in a study of cytomegalovirus exposure and HLA in healthy donors. The PCR contained 60 Vbeta and 13 Jbeta primers. The table came from immunoSEQ multiplex PCR; TCRdb's copy has only in-frame clones and leaves some out. The sample comprises tens of thousands of clones, 80% of which are singletons, and less than 8% rests with the top ten. Material for sequencing was PBMCs. The receptors come from a man aged 25-40 years in good health and CMV-seronegative.

V usage is TRBV7-9 and J usage is TRBJ2-2; 7 bases are a match to TRBD1. V lost 4 bases, J lost 1 base, and 9 bases stayed unmatched. This CDR3 contains 17 residues. The V gene's germline CDR1 is SEHNR and CDR2 FQNEAQ (reference sequence). The CDR3 coding sequence is TGTGCCAGCAGCTCCAAGACAGGGCCGGGGAACACCGGGGAGCTGTTTTTT. This codes for CASSSKTGPGNTGELFF.

The chain combines TRBV10-2 with TRBJ1-2, with a possible D match to TRBD1 (5 bases). Trimming removed 6 bases at V and 5 bases at J, with 13 bases between. The germline CDR1 and CDR2 sequences are WSHSY and SAAADI. The CDR3 contains 13 residues. In nucleotides, the CDR3 is TGCGCCAGCAGCTTGGGGCCGTCTTATGGCTACACCTTC. Translated: CASSLGPSYGYTF.

The chain is built from TRBV18 and TRBJ2-5; D uncertain. V lost 0 bases to trimming and J lost 1 base, with 6 bases between them. The CDR3 runs to 14 residues. Germline V gene lookup returns CDR1 KGHSH and CDR2 LQKENI. CDR3 region: CASSPPSVQETQYF. The DNA for the CDR3 is TGTGCCAGCTCACCACCTTCCGTCCAAGAGACCCAGTACTTC.

This chain links TRBV7-2 with TRBJ2-3; 9 bases are shared with TRBD1. Trimming took 5 bases from V and 3 from J; bases not matched to a gene: 18. The CDR3 loop spans 19 amino acids. Germline CDR1 reads SGHTA; CDR2 reads FQGNSA. CDR3 sequence (DNA): TGTGCCAGCAGCCCCGGACAGGGGCTTGCGTTAGGTATTACAGATACGCAGTATTTT. Its protein is CASSPGQGLALGITDTQYF.

V usage is TRBV9 and J usage is TRBJ2-7, with 8 bases that match TRBD1. V dropped 4 bases and J dropped 1; count of bases not matched to a gene: 4. Germline V gene data show CDR1 as SGDLS and CDR2 as YYNGEE. The CDR3 extends over 14 amino acids. The CDR3 DNA reads TGTGCCAGCAGCCAGGGGGCAAGGTCCTACGAGCAGTACTTC. It codes for CASSQGARSYEQYF. Full variable domain (outside the CDR3, taken from reference TRBV9 and TRBJ2-7): DSGVTQTPKHLITATGQRVTLRCSPRSGDLSVYWYQQSLDQGLQFLIQYYNGEERAKGNILERFSAQQFPDLHSELNLSSLELGDSALYFCASSQGARSYEQYFGPGTRLTVT.

This chain joins TRBV18 and TRBJ1-1, with D unresolved. With 0 bases removed from V and 4 bases from J, the gap between germline ends came to 9 bases. Germline CDR1 reads KGHSH; CDR2 reads LQKENI. The CDR3 runs to 14 residues. The CDR3: CASSPPLTTTEAFF. Written as DNA, the CDR3 is TGTGCCAGCTCACCACCGCTAACTACCACTGAAGCTTTCTTT.